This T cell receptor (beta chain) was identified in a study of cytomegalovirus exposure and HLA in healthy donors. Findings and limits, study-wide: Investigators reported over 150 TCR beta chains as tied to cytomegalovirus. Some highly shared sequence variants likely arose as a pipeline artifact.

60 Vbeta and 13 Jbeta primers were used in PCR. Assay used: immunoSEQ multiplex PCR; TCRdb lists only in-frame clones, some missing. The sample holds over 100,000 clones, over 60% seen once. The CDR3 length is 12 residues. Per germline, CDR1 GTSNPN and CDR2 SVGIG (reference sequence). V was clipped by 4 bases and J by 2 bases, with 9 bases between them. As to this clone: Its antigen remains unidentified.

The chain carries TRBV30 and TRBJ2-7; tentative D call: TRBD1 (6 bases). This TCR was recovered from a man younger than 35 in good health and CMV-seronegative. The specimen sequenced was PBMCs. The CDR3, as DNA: TGTGCCTGGAACAGGGACACCTACGAGCAGTACTTC. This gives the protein CAWNRDTYEQYF.